The 30 T cell receptor beta chains given below trace back to one sample, sequenced in a study of sequential checkpoint blockade in melanoma. As to treatment: randomized to nivolumab then ipilimumab (arm A) or the reverse (arm B). Assay used: immunoSEQ multiplex PCR; TCRdb lists only in-frame clones, some missing. The table records 25,000 to 30,000 clones, 77% of them present only once. The material was CD8+ T cells sorted from blood (inferred from file names), obtained from a patient given nivolumab and ipilimumab in sequence. The receptors stem from a human donor with melanoma.

The chain links TRBV7-8 to TRBJ1-5, with D possibly being TRBD1 (6 bases). CDR1 and CDR2 (germline): SGHVS, FQNEAQ. The CDR3 totals 15 residues. With 5 bases removed from V and 7 bases from J, the gap between germline ends came to 18 bases. CDR3 coding DNA: TGTGCCAGCAGCAAAGAGGGGGGGGGCGCGCAGCCCCAGCATTTT. It yields the protein CASSKEGGGAQPQHF.

V and J are TRBV6-1 and TRBJ2-2, with 9 positions matching TRBD2. This CDR3 spans 15 amino acids. V lost 8 bases to trimming and J lost 5 bases; unmatched junction nucleotides: 9. Per the germline V gene, CDR1 is MNHNS and CDR2 is SASEGT. The CDR3 is CASCVYSGSTGELFF. The CDR3 DNA is TGTGCCAGCTGCGTCTATAGCGGGAGTACCGGGGAGCTGTTTTTT.

This clone was seen a few times. V and J are TRBV5-1 and TRBJ1-6; no definite D call. Germline values: CDR1 SGHRS, CDR2 YFSETQ. V was shortened by 2 bases and J by 0 bases, with 12 bases between the two germline ends. This CDR3 is 17 amino acids long. This CDR3 reads CASSFTAASSYNSPLHF. CDR3 in DNA: TGCGCCAGCAGCTTTACAGCCGCGAGCTCCTATAATTCACCCCTCCACTTT. Full variable domain (missing parts from reference TRBV5-1 and TRBJ1-6): KAGVTQTPRYLIKTRGQQVTLSCSPISGHRSVSWYQQTPGQGLQFLFEYFSETQRNKGNFPGRFSGRQFSNSRSEMNVSTLELGDSALYLCASSFTAASSYNSPLHFGNGTRLTVT.

This clone was observed a single time. The rearrangement uses TRBV4-3 and TRBJ1-4, with a weak D call TRBD1 (5 bases). This CDR3 has 14 amino acids. V was trimmed by 2 bases and J by 12 bases, leaving 16 bases between them. Germline values: CDR1 LGHNA, CDR2 YSLEER. CDR3 sequence (DNA): TGCGCCAGCAGCCAATTCCCCCGGGGAGGGGAACTGTTTTTT. Translation: CASSQFPRGGELFF.

V gene TRBV9 combines with J gene TRBJ2-3; 8 bases are shared with TRBD2. Trimming cost V 4 bases and J 2 bases; bases outside gene matches: 15. This CDR3 has 18 residues. Germline V gene data show CDR1 as SGDLS and CDR2 as YYNGEE. CDR3 sequence: CASSPPGRADPDTDTQYF. The CDR3 bases are TGTGCCAGCAGCCCGCCCGGGAGGGCCGATCCGGACACAGATACGCAGTATTTT.

The V gene is TRBV5-6, the J gene TRBJ2-7; D is perhaps TRBD2 (6 bases). The V end lost 0 bases, the J end lost 6 bases, and 7 bases lay between the germline ends. The CDR3 extends over 12 amino acids. In germline, CDR1 is SGHDT, CDR2 YYEEEE. The CDR3 DNA reads TGTGCCAGCAGCTTGGCCGGGGGCGAGCAGTACTTC. Translating it yields CASSLAGGEQYF.

The chain links TRBV18 to TRBJ2-7, with unresolved D. Per germline, CDR1 KGHSH and CDR2 LQKENI. There are 14 residues in the CDR3. V lost 3 bases and J 2 bases, leaving 11 bases between the germline ends. CDR3 region: CASSPEQNTYEQYF. The CDR3 bases are TGTGCCAGCTCACCGGAACAGAACACCTACGAGCAGTACTTC. Full variable domain (rest looked up from reference TRBV18 and TRBJ2-7): NAGVMQNPRHLVRRRGQEARLRCSPMKGHSHVYWYRQLPEEGLKFMVYLQKENIIDESGMPKERFSAEFPKEGPSILRIQQVVRGDSAAYFCASSPEQNTYEQYFGPGTRLTVT.

This clone was recorded a few times. Distinct nucleotide sequences in the sample also encode this CDR3. V gene TRBV7-9 combines with J gene TRBJ2-5; 7 bases agree with TRBD1. The germline V gene encodes CDR1 SEHNR and CDR2 FQNEAQ (reference sequence). The CDR3 consists of 14 residues. J gave up 1 base and V 1 base, and 0 bases lay outside the gene matches. The CDR3 DNA is TGTGCCAGCAGCTTAGAGGGGGCCCAAGAGACCCAGTACTTC. Amino acids: CASSLEGAQETQYF. The whole variable domain, remainder taken from reference TRBV7-9 and TRBJ2-5, is DTGVSQNPRHKITKRGQNVTFRCDPISEHNRLYWYRQTLGQGPEFLTYFQNEAQLEKSRLLSDRFSAERPKGSFSTLEIQRTEQGDSAMYLCASSLEGAQETQYFGPGTRLLVL.

V is TRBV19 and J is TRBJ2-1, with 12 bases identical to TRBD2. After removal of 5 bases from V and 2 bases from J, the junction contained 1 base not matched to a gene. The CDR3 spans 15 residues. Germline V gene lookup returns CDR1 LNHDA and CDR2 SQIVND (reference sequence). This chain's CDR3 is CASSGLAGTYNEQFF. The CDR3, as DNA: TGTGCCAGTAGTGGACTAGCGGGAACCTACAATGAGCAGTTCTTC. The full variable domain, in which reference TRBV19 and TRBJ2-1 provide the parts outside the CDR3, is DGGITQSPKYLFRKEGQNVTLSCEQNLNHDAMYWYRQDPGQGLRLIYYSQIVNDFQKGDIAEGYSVSREKKESFPLTVTSAQKNPTAFYLCASSGLAGTYNEQFFGPGTRLTVL.

The rearrangement uses TRBV4-1 and TRBJ2-7, with 9 bases matching TRBD2. Germline V lookup: CDR1 MGHRA, CDR2 YSYEKL. The CDR3 covers 16 residues. With V trimmed by 3 bases and J by 1 base, 7 bases remained unmatched. The CDR3 protein is CASSHILAGGSYEQYF. CDR3 sequence (DNA): TGCGCCAGCAGCCATATACTAGCGGGTGGTTCCTACGAGCAGTACTTC.

This chain links TRBV4-1 with TRBJ2-2; D unclear. CDR1 and CDR2 from the germline V gene are MGHRA and YSYEKL. With 6 bases removed from V and 1 base from J, the gap between germline ends came to 9 bases. This CDR3 is 14 amino acids long. The CDR3 loop reads CASRYRENTGELFF. The CDR3 DNA reads as TGCGCCAGCAGGTATAGAGAGAACACCGGGGAGCTGTTTTTT.

The chain uses TRBV18 and TRBJ2-1, with D maybe TRBD1 (6 bases). The V end was cut by 4 bases, the J end by 2 bases, with 9 bases between. Per the germline V gene, CDR1 is KGHSH and CDR2 is LQKENI. The CDR3 length is 14 residues. The CDR3 region is CASSRDNTYNEQFF. CDR3 in DNA: TGTGCCAGCTCACGGGACAACACCTACAATGAGCAGTTCTTC.

The J gene is TRBJ1-3, the V gene TRBV28; TRBD1 agrees at 7 bases. V trimming: 5 bases; J trimming: 2 bases; junction bases outside the gene matches: 9. CDR1 and CDR2 from the germline V gene are MDHEN and SYDVKM. The CDR3 length is 16 residues. The CDR3 is CASSPEGAGPGNTIYF. CDR3 nucleotide sequence: TGTGCCAGCAGTCCTGAGGGGGCCGGCCCTGGAAACACCATATATTTT.

V usage is TRBV30 and J usage is TRBJ2-2; TRBD2 matches 7 bases. This CDR3 has 16 amino acids. V lost 1 base, J lost 0 bases, and 5 bases stayed unmatched. CDR1 and CDR2 (germline): GTSNPN, SVGIG (reference sequence). The CDR3 protein is CAWSGRAGANTGELFF. The CDR3 DNA follows: TGTGCCTGGAGTGGGAGGGCGGGAGCGAACACCGGGGAGCTGTTTTTT.

The rearrangement uses TRBV4-3 and TRBJ2-7; a possible D gene is TRBD2 (6 bases). The CDR3 length is 15 residues. With 2 bases removed from V and 3 bases from J, the gap between germline ends came to 14 bases. In germline, CDR1 is LGHNA, CDR2 YSLEER. The CDR3 region is CASSQTGGLVYEQYF. CDR3 coding DNA: TGCGCCAGCAGCCAAACTGGGGGACTGGTCTACGAGCAGTACTTC.

The genes are TRBV25-1 and TRBJ2-1; no firm D call. CDR1 and CDR2 from the germline V gene are MGHDK and SYGVNS. There are 13 residues in the CDR3. Trimming removed 5 bases from V and 4 bases from J, with 9 bases in between. The DNA of the CDR3 is TGTGCCAGCAGTCCCAACAGTTACAATGAGCAGTTCTTC. It translates to CASSPNSYNEQFF.

The J gene is TRBJ2-3, the V gene TRBV15, with D possibly matching TRBD1 (5 bases). The CDR3 is made up of 14 amino acids. The V end lost 0 bases, the J end lost 15 bases, and 19 bases lay between the germline ends. Germline-derived CDR1 and CDR2 are LNHNV and YYDKDF (reference sequence). The CDR3 protein is CATSREPTDLEGYF. In nucleotides, the CDR3 is TGTGCCACCAGCAGAGAACCGACAGACCTGGAAGGTTATTTT. The whole variable domain, remainder taken from reference TRBV15 and TRBJ2-3, is DAMVIQNPRYQVTQFGKPVTLSCSQTLNHNVMYWYQQKSSQAPKLLFHYYDKDFNNEADTPDNFQSRRPNTSFCFLDIRSPGLGDTAMYLCATSREPTDLEGYFGPGTRLTVL.

The chain has TRBV9 and TRBJ1-2; D gene unclear. V lost 3 bases to trimming and J lost 4 bases, with 4 bases between them. The CDR3 is made up of 11 amino acids. Germline V gene lookup returns CDR1 SGDLS and CDR2 YYNGEE. The CDR3 nucleotides are TGTGCCAGCAGCGGGCCCTATGGCTACACCTTC. Its translation is CASSGPYGYTF.

This clone turned up a few times. The chain has TRBV11-2 and TRBJ2-7, with 8 bases lining up with TRBD2. With 7 bases clipped from V and 3 bases from J, the junction kept 11 bases outside the gene matches. The CDR3 has 15 residues. Per germline, CDR1 SGHAT and CDR2 FQNNGV. Here the CDR3 DNA reads TGTGCCAGCACCGTGGGAGCGGGGGCCCACTACGAGCAGTACTTC. Translated: CASTVGAGAHYEQYF.

The chain carries TRBV28 and TRBJ2-1, with 13 bases that match TRBD2. V shed 7 bases, J shed 0 bases, and the junction held 9 bases outside the gene matches. Germline lookup yields CDR1 MDHEN and CDR2 SYDVKM. CDR3 length equals 18 residues. The chain's CDR3 is CASNSVGLAGDSYNEQFF. The CDR3 DNA reads TGTGCCAGCAACTCCGTCGGACTAGCGGGAGACTCCTACAATGAGCAGTTCTTC.

The rearrangement links TRBV7-7 to TRBJ2-7, with D possibly TRBD1 on 6 matching bases. V lost 1 base and J lost 7, with 17 bases in between. This CDR3 region has 15 residues. From germline, CDR1 is SSHAT and CDR2 FNYEAQ (reference sequence). CDR3 bases: TGTGCCAGCAGCTTAGACCAGGGGCCCTCGGGAGAGCAGTACTTC. Translated: CASSLDQGPSGEQYF.

The chain uses TRBV7-9 and TRBJ1-1, with 11 nucleotides matching TRBD1. This CDR3 contains 14 residues. V dropped 5 bases and J dropped 5; count of bases not matched to a gene: 4. Germline loops: CDR1 SEHNR, CDR2 FQNEAQ (reference sequence). The CDR3 reads CASSRTGGETEAFF. CDR3 coding DNA: TGTGCCAGCAGCCGGACAGGGGGCGAAACTGAAGCTTTCTTT.

This chain uses TRBV29-1 with TRBJ2-7; 7 bases line up with TRBD2. The trim removed 0 bases at V and 3 bases at J, leaving 8 bases unmatched. The CDR3 totals 15 residues. CDR1 and CDR2 from the germline V gene are SQVTM and ANQGSEA. CDR3 protein: CSVEDGEGGIYEQYF. The CDR3, as DNA: TGCAGCGTTGAAGATGGGGAGGGAGGGATCTACGAGCAGTACTTC.

The chain carries TRBV19 and TRBJ2-1; no clear D. V was pared by 6 bases and J by 0 bases, with 9 bases between. This CDR3 spans 14 amino acids. The germline V gene has CDR1 LNHDA and CDR2 SQIVND (reference sequence). CDR3 region: CASSLGGSYNEQFF. In nucleotides, the CDR3 is TGTGCCAGTAGCCTAGGTGGCTCCTACAATGAGCAGTTCTTC.

This clone was found once. The chain uses TRBV6-4 and TRBJ2-3; the match to TRBD1 covers 9 bases. The junction had 7 bases not matched to a gene; V was cut back by 5 bases and J by 4 bases. The V gene's germline CDR1 is MRHNA and CDR2 SNTAGT. CDR3 length equals 15 residues. The CDR3 coding sequence is TGTGCCAGCAGTTATTCCGGGACAGGGCCAGATACGCAGTATTTT. Protein product: CASSYSGTGPDTQYF.

The rearrangement links TRBV5-1 to TRBJ2-3; 8 positions agree with TRBD2. V dropped 4 bases and J dropped 6; count of bases not matched to a gene: 7. CDR3 length equals 14 residues. Germline V gene lookup returns CDR1 SGHRS and CDR2 YFSETQ. CDR3 nucleotides: TGCGCCAGCAGCCCGGGACTAGAAGGCGATACGCAGTATTTT. It translates to CASSPGLEGDTQYF.

In this sample, this clone turned up a few times. The chain has TRBV7-9 and TRBJ1-2; TRBD1 matches at 9 bases. CDR3 length: 16 residues. Germline trimming cut 1 base from V and 5 bases from J; bases unmatched to any gene: 8. Germline assignment: CDR1 SEHNR and CDR2 FQNEAQ (reference sequence). The CDR3 DNA reads TGTGCCAGCAGCTTAGTCCCCGGGACAGGGCGGTATGGCTACACCTTC. Translation: CASSLVPGTGRYGYTF.

The rearrangement uses TRBV19 and TRBJ2-5; D unresolved. The closer fit of TRBJ2-7 to the DNA end suggests the J call may be wrong. CDR1 and CDR2 from the germline V gene are LNHDA and SQIVND (reference sequence). CDR3 length: 13 residues. CDR3 region: CASSIGTTYEQYF. The CDR3 DNA reads as TGTGCCAGTAGTATAGGTACCACCTACGAGCAGTACTTC.

The V and J genes are TRBV7-6 and TRBJ2-3; D perhaps matches TRBD1 (6 bases). CDR1 is SGHVS, CDR2 FNYEAQ, per germline. V was trimmed by 1 base and J by 1 base, leaving 12 bases between them. This CDR3 has 16 amino acids. The CDR3 loop reads CASSLELAGGTDTQYF. DNA of the CDR3: TGTGCCAGCAGCTTAGAGTTGGCAGGGGGCACAGATACGCAGTATTTT.

This rearrangement joins TRBV6-1 to TRBJ1-4, with D uncertain. The CDR3 is made up of 15 amino acids. Looked up from germline, CDR1 is MNHNS and CDR2 is SASEGT. V lost 3 bases and J lost 7, with 15 bases in between. The chain's CDR3 is CASSETFSYGEKLFF. The CDR3 bases are TGTGCCAGCAGTGAGACTTTCTCGTACGGTGAAAAACTGTTTTTT.